These 5 T cell receptor beta chains originate from one sample sequenced in a study of shared clonotypes between healthy human individuals. Only in-frame clones appear in the TCRdb table, and some are missing; sequencing was by immunoSEQ multiplex PCR. This repertoire shows millions of clones, under 95% found once; its top ten account for approximately 1.7%. Terminally differentiated effector memory CD45RA+ cells were excluded by CCR7 positive selection of CD45RO-negative cells. Sequenced: naive CD8+ T cells from PBMCs. Every receptor here comes from a young man in good health. Some clones in this sample may be carry-over from other donors' samples.

This chain joins TRBV6-5 and TRBJ2-1; possibly TRBD1 for D (5 bases). CDR1 is MNHEY and CDR2 is SVGAGI in the germline V gene. Trimming shortened V by 6 bases and J by 8 bases, and 17 bases separated the two germline ends. This CDR3 has 14 amino acids. CDR3 loop: CASSQGLRSYEQFF. CDR3 in DNA: TGTGCCAGCAGCCAGGGTCTTAGGTCATATGAGCAGTTCTTC.

This clone showed up just a few times. CDR3 sequence reads: CASSAGQGREKLFF. The CDR3 DNA is TGCGCCAGCAGCGCGGGACAGGGACGTGAAAAACTGTTTTTT. The rearrangement uses TRBV5-1 and TRBJ1-4; 9 bases map to TRBD1. Germline CDR1 is SGHRS and CDR2 is YFSETQ. The CDR3 is 14 amino acids. Trimming took 4 bases from V and 7 from J; bases not matched to a gene: 5. Together with reference TRBV5-1 and TRBJ1-4, the CDR3 gives the full variable domain: KAGVTQTPRYLIKTRGQQVTLSCSPISGHRSVSWYQQTPGQGLQFLFEYFSETQRNKGNFPGRFSGRQFSNSRSEMNVSTLELGDSALYLCASSAGQGREKLFFGSGTQLSVL.

The chain couples TRBV15 to TRBJ1-4; no reliable D call. Trimming removed 1 base at V and 8 bases at J, with 26 bases between. Germline V gene data show CDR1 as LNHNV and CDR2 as YYDKDF (reference sequence). This CDR3 has 19 residues. The CDR3 loop reads CATSRVLEPRSGMDEKLFF. The CDR3 nucleotides read TGTGCCACCAGCAGAGTCCTCGAACCGAGATCGGGAATGGACGAAAAACTGTTTTTT.

The CDR3 DNA follows: TGTGCCAGCAGCCCCGGGGTCACTGAAGCTTTCTTT. It is translated as CASSPGVTEAFF. The rearrangement joins TRBV11-2 to TRBJ1-1, with D unresolved. From germline, CDR1 is SGHAT and CDR2 FQNNGV. The CDR3 is made up of 12 amino acids. Trimming removed 5 bases at V and 4 bases at J, with 8 bases between.

This clone appeared once. The chain carries TRBV7-9 and TRBJ2-3; D is uncertain. CDR3 size: 13 residues. Trimming took off 4 bases at V and 6 bases at J, with 11 bases between the two ends. Germline loops: CDR1 SEHNR, CDR2 FQNEAQ (reference sequence). The chain's CDR3 is CASSWNSRDTQYF. Here the CDR3 DNA reads TGTGCCAGCAGCTGGAATAGCCGGGATACGCAGTATTTT.